The following is a TCR beta chain sequence with its context. This entry comes from a study of T cell responses to AZD1222 COVID-19 vaccine. CDR3 length: 10 amino acids. With 6 bases clipped from V and 14 bases from J, the junction kept 6 bases outside the gene matches. Germline V CDR1 and CDR2: DFQATT, SNEGSKA (reference sequence). Method: immunoSEQ multiplex PCR; TCRdb's copy keeps in-frame clones and lacks some. The data show about 99,000 clones, with about 94% seen just once and about 5% held by the top ten. The specimen was peripheral blood, collected on day 0 of AZD1222 vaccination. This chain connects TRBV20-1 to TRBJ2-1; 8 positions agree with TRBD2. This sequence originates from an adult in good health. This chain's CDR3 is CSAPGTREFF. The CDR3 bases are TGCAGTGCGCCCGGGACTAGAGAGTTCTTC.